Listed below are T cell receptor beta chains from one sample, sequenced in a study of CD8 T cells in ankylosing spondylitis. MiXCR, applied by TCRdb to the 5' RACE reads, yields one record per CDR3 protein. The sample lists about 240,000 distinct CDR3 sequences, 7.5% to 9% seen once, with 6.8% in the top ten. The sequenced sample was blood, either unsorted or a sorted T cell fraction (not recorded which). All receptors derive from a male donor with ankylosing spondylitis or in good health (not recorded which). CDR3s include the opening cysteine and the closing phenylalanine or tryptophan. Fields, in order: D gene, clone size, V gene, J gene, CDR3 protein, CDR3 DNA. The D gene is left open where the match is weak. Clone size is stated in some rows and not others, as once, few, many or a class when expanded.

d_gene: NA
abundance: NA
v_gene: TRBV5-6
j_gene: TRBJ1-1
CDR3aa: CASSWGRGNTEAFF
CDR3nt: TGTGCCAGCAGCTGGGGGAGGGGGAACACTGAAGCTTTCTTT

d_gene: NA
abundance: few
v_gene: TRBV3-1
j_gene: TRBJ1-5
CDR3aa: CASSPSLGGHNQPQHF
CDR3nt: TGTGCCAGCAGCCCTAGCCTCGGGGGGCACAATCAGCCCCAGCATTTT

d_gene: TRBD2
abundance: few
v_gene: TRBV7-3
j_gene: TRBJ2-1
CDR3aa: CASSPRRGLANNEQFF
CDR3nt: TGTGCCAGCAGCCCACGGAGGGGACTAGCCAACAATGAGCAGTTCTTC

d_gene: TRBD1
abundance: NA
v_gene: TRBV7-9
j_gene: TRBJ2-5
CDR3aa: CASSSDRVETQYF
CDR3nt: TGTGCCAGCAGCTCGGACAGGGTAGAGACCCAGTACTTC

d_gene: NA
abundance: few
v_gene: TRBV20-1
j_gene: TRBJ2-5
CDR3aa: CSATGTRETQYF
CDR3nt: TGCAGTGCCACCGGGACAAGGGAGACCCAGTACTTC

d_gene: TRBD2
abundance: NA
v_gene: TRBV30
j_gene: TRBJ2-3
CDR3aa: CAWTRGLAGGTDTQYF
CDR3nt: TGTGCCTGGACCCGGGGGCTAGCGGGGGGCACAGATACGCAGTATTTT

d_gene: NA
abundance: many
v_gene: TRBV12-3/TRBV12-4
j_gene: TRBJ1-1
CDR3aa: CASSPGGGRMNTEAFF
CDR3nt: TGTGCCAGCAGCCCCGGGGGGGGGCGTATGAACACTGAAGCTTTCTTT

d_gene: TRBD1
abundance: NA
v_gene: TRBV12-3/TRBV12-4
j_gene: TRBJ1-6
CDR3aa: CASSNGQGPSPLHF
CDR3nt: TGTGCCAGCAGCAACGGACAGGGACCTTCACCCCTCCACTTT

d_gene: NA
abundance: NA
v_gene: TRBV7-9
j_gene: TRBJ1-2
CDR3aa: CASSLGGVEGYTF
CDR3nt: TGTGCCAGCAGCTTAGGGGGAGTGGAGGGCTACACCTTC

d_gene: NA
abundance: NA
v_gene: TRBV20-1
j_gene: TRBJ1-2
CDR3aa: CSARPGSRYGYTF
CDR3nt: TGCAGTGCTAGACCGGGTTCGAGGTATGGCTACACCTTC

d_gene: NA
abundance: many
v_gene: TRBV4-3
j_gene: TRBJ1-1
CDR3aa: CASSQDSADRPNTEAFF
CDR3nt: TGCGCCAGCAGCCAAGATTCGGCGGACAGACCTAACACTGAAGCTTTCTTT

d_gene: NA
abundance: many
v_gene: TRBV6-5
j_gene: TRBJ1-1
CDR3aa: CASSYGAGTEAFF
CDR3nt: TGTGCCAGCAGTTACGGGGCAGGGACTGAAGCTTTCTTT

d_gene: TRBD1
abundance: many
v_gene: TRBV29-1
j_gene: TRBJ2-5
CDR3aa: CSVEPVTLRDRDLETQYF
CDR3nt: TGCAGCGTTGAACCCGTCACACTCCGGGACAGGGATTTAGAGACCCAGTACTTC

d_gene: NA
abundance: many
v_gene: TRBV3-1
j_gene: TRBJ1-5
CDR3aa: CASSPPRNNQPQHF
CDR3nt: TGTGCCAGCAGCCCTCCACGGAACAATCAGCCCCAGCATTTT

d_gene: TRBD2
abundance: many
v_gene: TRBV7-2
j_gene: TRBJ2-1
CDR3aa: CASSLAGTRYNEQFF
CDR3nt: TGTGCCAGCAGCTTAGCCGGGACTAGATACAATGAGCAGTTCTTC

d_gene: TRBD2
abundance: many
v_gene: TRBV20-1
j_gene: TRBJ2-1
CDR3aa: CSARLLAAHSYNEQFF
CDR3nt: TGCAGTGCTAGATTGCTAGCGGCTCACAGCTACAATGAGCAGTTCTTC

d_gene: NA
abundance: many
v_gene: TRBV7-8
j_gene: TRBJ2-1
CDR3aa: CASSVGSSYNEQFF
CDR3nt: TGTGCCAGCAGCGTAGGGAGTTCCTACAATGAGCAGTTCTTC

d_gene: TRBD2
abundance: many
v_gene: TRBV7-2
j_gene: TRBJ2-1
CDR3aa: CASSLYGTSGSNEQFF
CDR3nt: TGTGCCAGCAGCTTATACGGGACTAGCGGGAGCAATGAGCAGTTCTTC

d_gene: TRBD1
abundance: many
v_gene: TRBV7-9
j_gene: TRBJ2-2
CDR3aa: CASSSGQGRAGELFF
CDR3nt: TGTGCCAGCAGCTCAGGACAGGGACGGGCCGGGGAGCTGTTTTTT

d_gene: NA
abundance: few
v_gene: TRBV20-1
j_gene: TRBJ1-1
CDR3aa: CSATRALNTEAFF
CDR3nt: TGCAGTGCCACCAGGGCCCTGAACACTGAAGCTTTCTTT

d_gene: NA
abundance: few
v_gene: TRBV27
j_gene: TRBJ2-5
CDR3aa: CASSMDRRETQYF
CDR3nt: TGTGCCAGCAGCATGGACAGAAGAGAGACCCAGTACTTC

d_gene: NA
abundance: NA
v_gene: TRBV5-1
j_gene: TRBJ2-5
CDR3aa: CASSPSPSPQETQYF
CDR3nt: TGCGCCAGCAGCCCCAGCCCCTCCCCCCAAGAGACCCAGTACTTC

d_gene: NA
abundance: few
v_gene: TRBV4-1
j_gene: TRBJ1-1
CDR3aa: CASSQEFERTNTEAFF
CDR3nt: TGCGCCAGCAGCCAAGAATTTGAGAGAACGAACACTGAAGCTTTCTTT

d_gene: TRBD1
abundance: many
v_gene: TRBV7-2
j_gene: TRBJ1-2
CDR3aa: CASSLAGDRGYNYGYTF
CDR3nt: TGTGCCAGCAGCTTAGCGGGGGACAGGGGCTATAACTATGGCTACACCTTC

d_gene: NA
abundance: many
v_gene: TRBV6-2/TRBV6-3
j_gene: TRBJ2-1
CDR3aa: CASSYGYNEQFF
CDR3nt: TGTGCCAGCAGTTACGGGTACAATGAGCAGTTCTTC

d_gene: NA
abundance: NA
v_gene: TRBV14
j_gene: TRBJ2-1
CDR3aa: CASSQFLFYEQFF
CDR3nt: TGTGCCAGCAGCCAATTTTTATTTTATGAGCAGTTCTTC

d_gene: TRBD2
abundance: few
v_gene: TRBV7-2
j_gene: TRBJ2-7
CDR3aa: CASSPRTSAYEQYF
CDR3nt: TGTGCCAGCAGCCCACGGACTAGCGCCTACGAGCAGTACTTC

d_gene: NA
abundance: many
v_gene: TRBV12-3/TRBV12-4
j_gene: TRBJ1-5
CDR3aa: CASSDSGLSNQPQHF
CDR3nt: TGTGCCAGCAGCGACAGTGGGTTGAGCAATCAGCCCCAGCATTTT

d_gene: NA
abundance: many
v_gene: TRBV6-1
j_gene: TRBJ1-4
CDR3aa: CASSEGGEKLFF
CDR3nt: TGTGCCAGCAGTGAAGGGGGAGAAAAACTGTTTTTT

d_gene: TRBD2
abundance: many
v_gene: TRBV20-1
j_gene: TRBJ2-4
CDR3aa: CSARDILAGDWAIQYF
CDR3nt: TGCAGTGCTAGAGATATACTAGCGGGAGATTGGGCGATTCAGTACTTC

d_gene: NA
abundance: many
v_gene: TRBV7-8
j_gene: TRBJ2-7
CDR3aa: CATERLVHEQYF
CDR3nt: TGTGCCACCGAGAGACTAGTCCACGAGCAGTACTTC

d_gene: NA
abundance: NA
v_gene: TRBV3-1
j_gene: TRBJ1-2
CDR3aa: CASSRGRLGDYGYTF
CDR3nt: TGTGCCAGCAGCCGGGGGAGGCTGGGGGACTATGGCTACACCTTC

d_gene: TRBD1
abundance: many
v_gene: TRBV7-2
j_gene: TRBJ1-5
CDR3aa: CASSLGGTAYSNQPQHF
CDR3nt: TGTGCCAGCAGCTTAGGAGGGACAGCTTATAGCAATCAGCCCCAGCATTTT

d_gene: NA
abundance: many
v_gene: TRBV4-3
j_gene: TRBJ2-7
CDR3aa: CASSQDLGRLYEQYF
CDR3nt: TGCGCCAGCAGCCAAGATTTGGGACGCCTGTACGAGCAGTACTTC

d_gene: NA
abundance: few
v_gene: TRBV12-3/TRBV12-4
j_gene: TRBJ2-3
CDR3aa: CASSLRGHSTDTQYF
CDR3nt: TGTGCCAGCAGTTTGCGGGGTCACAGCACAGATACGCAGTATTTT

d_gene: TRBD1
abundance: NA
v_gene: TRBV7-8
j_gene: TRBJ2-3
CDR3aa: CASSYGTGVDKDTQYF
CDR3nt: TGTGCCAGCAGCTACGGGACAGGGGTTGATAAAGATACGCAGTATTTT

d_gene: NA
abundance: many
v_gene: TRBV5-1
j_gene: TRBJ1-1
CDR3aa: CASSYDGGNTEAFF
CDR3nt: TGCGCCAGCAGCTACGACGGGGGGAACACTGAAGCTTTCTTT

d_gene: TRBD2
abundance: once
v_gene: TRBV30
j_gene: TRBJ2-1
CDR3aa: CAWTSGRAREQFF
CDR3nt: TGTGCCTGGACTAGCGGGAGGGCGAGGGAGCAGTTCTTC

d_gene: NA
abundance: many
v_gene: TRBV4-2
j_gene: TRBJ2-2
CDR3aa: CASSQTRGQLGGELFF
CDR3nt: TGTGCCAGCAGCCAGACCCGCGGACAGCTTGGCGGGGAGCTGTTTTTT

d_gene: NA
abundance: many
v_gene: TRBV12-3/TRBV12-4
j_gene: TRBJ1-6
CDR3aa: CASSLAGGGPYSPLHF
CDR3nt: TGTGCCAGCAGCCTCGCGGGAGGAGGGCCGTATTCACCCCTCCACTTT

d_gene: NA
abundance: many
v_gene: TRBV20-1
j_gene: TRBJ2-7
CDR3aa: CSAPDPGTRSYEQYF
CDR3nt: TGCAGTGCTCCAGACCCCGGGACAAGGTCCTACGAGCAGTACTTC

d_gene: TRBD2
abundance: NA
v_gene: TRBV4-2
j_gene: TRBJ2-5
CDR3aa: CASSPSGTRETQYF
CDR3nt: TGTGCCAGCAGCCCTTCTGGGACTAGAGAGACCCAGTACTTC

d_gene: NA
abundance: NA
v_gene: TRBV10-3
j_gene: TRBJ1-4
CDR3aa: CAISEIPEEKLFF
CDR3nt: TGTGCCATCAGTGAGATCCCCGAGGAAAAACTGTTTTTT

d_gene: NA
abundance: few
v_gene: TRBV28
j_gene: TRBJ1-2
CDR3aa: CASSSGGWGGYTF
CDR3nt: TGTGCCAGCAGTTCCGGCGGGTGGGGGGGCTACACCTTC

d_gene: NA
abundance: many
v_gene: TRBV12-3/TRBV12-4
j_gene: TRBJ2-7
CDR3aa: CASSRTYEQYF
CDR3nt: TGTGCCAGCTCTAGGACCTACGAGCAGTACTTC

d_gene: NA
abundance: NA
v_gene: TRBV10-3
j_gene: TRBJ2-4
CDR3aa: CASKGPGNSSKNIQYF
CDR3nt: TGTGCCTCCAAAGGTCCAGGGAACAGTTCCAAAAACATTCAGTACTTC

d_gene: TRBD2
abundance: many
v_gene: TRBV4-2
j_gene: TRBJ2-1
CDR3aa: CASSRLTSGGSSSYNEQFF
CDR3nt: TGTGCCAGCAGCCGCTTGACTAGCGGGGGGTCAAGCTCCTACAATGAGCAGTTCTTC

d_gene: NA
abundance: many
v_gene: TRBV20-1
j_gene: TRBJ1-4
CDR3aa: CSGSGENEKLFF
CDR3nt: TGCAGTGGGTCAGGCGAGAATGAAAAACTGTTTTTT

d_gene: NA
abundance: many
v_gene: TRBV15
j_gene: TRBJ1-4
CDR3aa: CATSRGTAGGDEKLFF
CDR3nt: TGTGCCACCAGCAGAGGGACAGCCGGGGGGGATGAAAAACTGTTTTTT

d_gene: NA
abundance: NA
v_gene: TRBV27
j_gene: TRBJ2-1
CDR3aa: CASSLQRPVYNEQFF
CDR3nt: TGTGCCAGCAGTTTACAAAGGCCCGTCTACAATGAGCAGTTCTTC

d_gene: NA
abundance: many
v_gene: TRBV6-5
j_gene: TRBJ1-1
CDR3aa: CASSYSGPTEAFF
CDR3nt: TGTGCCAGCAGTTACTCGGGGCCCACTGAGGCTTTCTTT

d_gene: NA
abundance: NA
v_gene: TRBV21-1
j_gene: TRBJ2-5
CDR3aa: CASSKGTSGMEETQYF
CDR3nt: TGTGCCAGCAGCAAGGGGACTAGCGGGATGGAGGAGACCCAGTACTTC

d_gene: NA
abundance: many
v_gene: TRBV28
j_gene: TRBJ2-2
CDR3aa: CASSPDQWNTGELFF
CDR3nt: TGTGCCAGCAGTCCCGACCAGTGGAACACCGGGGAGCTGTTTTTT

d_gene: NA
abundance: many
v_gene: TRBV12-3/TRBV12-4
j_gene: TRBJ1-5
CDR3aa: CASSLEAKSNQPQHF
CDR3nt: TGTGCCAGCAGTCTAGAAGCAAAGAGCAATCAGCCCCAGCATTTT

d_gene: TRBD1
abundance: NA
v_gene: TRBV9
j_gene: TRBJ2-2
CDR3aa: CASSATIQGARGGELFF
CDR3nt: TGTGCCAGCAGCGCGACAATACAGGGGGCGCGTGGCGGGGAGCTGTTTTTT

d_gene: NA
abundance: many
v_gene: TRBV29-1
j_gene: TRBJ1-1
CDR3aa: CSVRDRGENTEAFF
CDR3nt: TGCAGCGTTCGGGACCGAGGGGAGAACACTGAAGCTTTCTTT

d_gene: TRBD1
abundance: many
v_gene: TRBV7-9
j_gene: TRBJ1-2
CDR3aa: CASSRRGANYGYTF
CDR3nt: TGTGCCAGCAGCCGCAGGGGGGCTAACTATGGCTACACCTTC

d_gene: TRBD1
abundance: many
v_gene: TRBV5-1
j_gene: TRBJ2-2
CDR3aa: CASSPTGTGGELFF
CDR3nt: TGCGCCAGCAGCCCGACAGGGACGGGCGGGGAGCTGTTTTTT